The rows below give T cell receptor beta chains drawn from one sample of a study of cytomegalovirus exposure and HLA in healthy donors. The repertoire was sequenced with immunoSEQ multiplex PCR; TCRdb's copy has only in-frame clones and lacks some. There are approximately 100,000 clones in the sample; about 83% occur only once, and over 15% lies in the top ten. Source material: PBMCs. The receptors come from a man in his 60s in good health and CMV-seropositive. The CDR3 runs from the conserved cysteine through the conserved F or W.

v_gene	j_gene	CDR3aa
TRBV7-8	TRBJ2-1	CASTGTSGGFSSSYNEQFF
TRBV5-1	TRBJ2-1	CASSSTVNEQFF
TRBV29-1	TRBJ1-2	CSVELKTNIGDGYTF
TRBV5-5	TRBJ2-1	CASSLRLAGAVNSYNEQFF
TRBV6-1	TRBJ1-5	CASSVSGYSNQPQHF
TRBV5-1	TRBJ1-1	CASSLGPGQGVGAFF
TRBV30	TRBJ2-5	CACQILYLEAQYF
TRBV5-6	TRBJ2-7	CASSFSGYTAEQYF
TRBV5-6	TRBJ2-7	CASSLGSGMPYEQYF
TRBV30	TRBJ2-3	CAWRVAGTDTQYF
TRBV27	TRBJ2-1	CASSFGVAAYNEQFF
TRBV28	TRBJ1-2	CASIYRTNPPGYTF
TRBV27	TRBJ1-6	CASTPRGRGRNSPLHF
TRBV6-1	TRBJ1-2	CATRKGTDGYTF
TRBV9	TRBJ1-6	CASSPRTGYNSPLHF
TRBV19	TRBJ2-2	CASSITANTGELFF
TRBV4-3	TRBJ2-3	CASSSRGSDTQYF
TRBV7-2	TRBJ2-2	CASSPGTGDRIGELFF
TRBV14	TRBJ2-3	CASSQRGGPADTQYF
TRBV7-2	TRBJ2-1	CASSSTGYNEQFF
TRBV16	TRBJ1-6	CASSQDSGSYNSPLHF
TRBV10-3	TRBJ2-7	CAITPDRERYEQYF
TRBV9	TRBJ2-1	CASSVDTPGQGYNEQFF
TRBV6-1	TRBJ2-7	CASTPTSGVFGEQYF
TRBV11-2	TRBJ2-7	CASSLGSYEQYF
TRBV9	TRBJ2-2	CASSFRGAGWTGELFF
TRBV20-1	TRBJ2-5	CSARTVETQYF
TRBV5-1	TRBJ2-7	CASSRGQGPYEQYF
TRBV10-3	TRBJ1-4	CAISETLGGDNEKLFF
TRBV10-3	TRBJ2-4	CAISPGQGIAKNIQYF
TRBV7-2	TRBJ1-4	CASSGGPNEKLFF
TRBV9	TRBJ2-3	CASSAGTSGVRDTQYF
TRBV27	TRBJ1-2	CASSPRGITNYGYTF
TRBV7-9	TRBJ1-6	CASSLGQGPPDALHF
TRBV19	TRBJ2-2	CASSISGAGELFF
TRBV19	TRBJ2-5	CASSTGLAGGWETQYF
TRBV7-7	TRBJ1-6	CASSLVWTGRNSVYNSPLHF
TRBV10-3	TRBJ2-3	CAISEFDRLSTDTQYF
TRBV30	TRBJ1-5	CAWGTGNLGNQPQHF
TRBV2	TRBJ2-1	CASSERGAYNEQFF
TRBV9	TRBJ2-5	CASTSTGTHEETQYF
TRBV15	-	CATSKGLADSYEQYF
TRBV6-4	TRBJ1-6	CASSDGRGNSPLHF
TRBV9	TRBJ2-7	CASSVGQIGDEQYF
TRBV5-1	TRBJ2-4	CASSPRTGGEAKNIQYF
TRBV2	TRBJ1-1	CASSNRQAENTEAFF